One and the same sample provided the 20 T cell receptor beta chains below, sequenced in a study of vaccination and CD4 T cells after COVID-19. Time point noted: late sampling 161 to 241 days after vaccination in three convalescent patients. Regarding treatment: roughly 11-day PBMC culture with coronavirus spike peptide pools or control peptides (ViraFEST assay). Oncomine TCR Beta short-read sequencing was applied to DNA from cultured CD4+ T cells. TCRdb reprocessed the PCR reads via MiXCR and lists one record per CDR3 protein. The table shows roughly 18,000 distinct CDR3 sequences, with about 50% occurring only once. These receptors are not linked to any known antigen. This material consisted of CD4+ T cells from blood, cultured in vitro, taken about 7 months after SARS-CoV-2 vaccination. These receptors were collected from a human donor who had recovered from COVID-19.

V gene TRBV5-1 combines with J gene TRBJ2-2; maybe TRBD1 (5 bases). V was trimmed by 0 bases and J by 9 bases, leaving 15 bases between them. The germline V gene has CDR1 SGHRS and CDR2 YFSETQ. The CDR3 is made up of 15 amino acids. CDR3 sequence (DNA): TGCGCCAGCAGCTTGGGTCCACAAGGGGCCAGGGAGCTGTTTTTT. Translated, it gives CASSLGPQGARELFF.

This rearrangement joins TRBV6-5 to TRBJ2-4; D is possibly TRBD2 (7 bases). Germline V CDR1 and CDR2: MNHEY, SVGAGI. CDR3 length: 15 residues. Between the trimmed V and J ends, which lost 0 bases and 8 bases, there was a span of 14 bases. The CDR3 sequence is CASSYSRGGGDIQYF. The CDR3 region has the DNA TGTGCCAGCAGTTACTCGAGGGGGGGGGGAGACATTCAGTACTTC.

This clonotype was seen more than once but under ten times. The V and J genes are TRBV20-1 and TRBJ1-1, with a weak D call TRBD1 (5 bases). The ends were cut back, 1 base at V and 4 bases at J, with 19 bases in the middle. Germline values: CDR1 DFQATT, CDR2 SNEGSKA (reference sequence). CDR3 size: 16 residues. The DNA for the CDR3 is TGCAGTGCTAGAGGCCAAACCTATAGGGGAGGCACTGAAGCTTTCTTT. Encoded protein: CSARGQTYRGGTEAFF.

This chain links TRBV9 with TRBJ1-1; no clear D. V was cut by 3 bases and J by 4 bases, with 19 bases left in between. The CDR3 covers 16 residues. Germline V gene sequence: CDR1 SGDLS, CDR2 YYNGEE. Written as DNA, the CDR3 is TGTGCCAGCAGCGGAGTAGGACGGGAGAGGACCACTGAAGCTTTCTTT. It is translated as CASSGVGRERTTEAFF.

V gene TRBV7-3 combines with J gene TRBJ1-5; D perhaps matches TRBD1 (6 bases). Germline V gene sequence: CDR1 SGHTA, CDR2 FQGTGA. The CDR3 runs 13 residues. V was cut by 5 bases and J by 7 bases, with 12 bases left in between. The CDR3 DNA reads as TGTGCCAGCAGCCCCGACAGGTTACAGCCCCAGCATTTT. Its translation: CASSPDRLQPQHF.

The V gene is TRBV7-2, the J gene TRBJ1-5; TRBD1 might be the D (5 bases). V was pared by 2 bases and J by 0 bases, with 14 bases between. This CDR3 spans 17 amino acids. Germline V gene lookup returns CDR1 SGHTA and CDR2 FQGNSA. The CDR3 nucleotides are TGTGCCAGCAGCTTATTAGGGGTGGCGAATAGCAATCAGCCCCAGCATTTT. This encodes CASSLLGVANSNQPQHF.

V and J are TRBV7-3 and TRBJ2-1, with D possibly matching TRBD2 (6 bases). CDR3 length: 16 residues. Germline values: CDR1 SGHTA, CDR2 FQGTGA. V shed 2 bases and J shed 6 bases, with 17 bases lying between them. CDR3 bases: TGTGCCAGCAGCTTAGTAAGGACTACCCGGATCAATGAGCAGTTCTTC. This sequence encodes CASSLVRTTRINEQFF.

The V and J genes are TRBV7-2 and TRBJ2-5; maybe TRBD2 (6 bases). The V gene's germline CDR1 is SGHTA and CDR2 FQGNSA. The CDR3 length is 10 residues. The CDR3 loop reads CASGGETQYF. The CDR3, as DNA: TGTGCTTCTGGGGGGGAGACCCAGTACTTC.

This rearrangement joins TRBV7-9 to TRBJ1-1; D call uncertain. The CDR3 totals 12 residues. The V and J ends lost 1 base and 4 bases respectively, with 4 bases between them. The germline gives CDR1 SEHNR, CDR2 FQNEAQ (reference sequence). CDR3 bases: TGTGCCAGCAGCTTAGATTCCACTGAAGCTTTCTTT. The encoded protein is CASSLDSTEAFF.

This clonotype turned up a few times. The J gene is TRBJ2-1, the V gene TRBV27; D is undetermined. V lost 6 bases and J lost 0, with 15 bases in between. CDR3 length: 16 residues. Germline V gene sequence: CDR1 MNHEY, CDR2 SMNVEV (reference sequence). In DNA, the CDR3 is TGTGCCAGCAGCCGAAATAGCTTTAGCTCCTACAATGAGCAGTTCTTC. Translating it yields CASSRNSFSSYNEQFF.

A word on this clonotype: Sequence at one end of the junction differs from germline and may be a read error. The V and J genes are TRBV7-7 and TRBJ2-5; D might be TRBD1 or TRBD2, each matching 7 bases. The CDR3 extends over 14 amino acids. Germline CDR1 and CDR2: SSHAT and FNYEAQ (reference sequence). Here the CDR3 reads CASSLQGRDGTQYF. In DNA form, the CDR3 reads TGTGCTAGCAGCTTACAGGGGAGGGACGGGACCCAGTACTTC.

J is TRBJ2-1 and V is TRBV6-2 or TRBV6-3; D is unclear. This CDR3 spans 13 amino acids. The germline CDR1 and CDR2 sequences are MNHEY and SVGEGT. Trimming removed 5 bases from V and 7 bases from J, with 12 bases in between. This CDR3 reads CASSTLLVNEQFF. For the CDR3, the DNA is TGTGCCAGCAGTACCCTACTGGTGAATGAGCAGTTCTTC.

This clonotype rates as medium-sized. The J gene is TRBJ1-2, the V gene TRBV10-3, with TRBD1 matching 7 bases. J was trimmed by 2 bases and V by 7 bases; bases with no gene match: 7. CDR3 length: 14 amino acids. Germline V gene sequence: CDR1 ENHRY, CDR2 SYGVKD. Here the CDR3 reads CAIMGTDSNYGYTF. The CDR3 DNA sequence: TGTGCCATCATGGGGACAGATTCCAACTATGGCTACACCTTC.

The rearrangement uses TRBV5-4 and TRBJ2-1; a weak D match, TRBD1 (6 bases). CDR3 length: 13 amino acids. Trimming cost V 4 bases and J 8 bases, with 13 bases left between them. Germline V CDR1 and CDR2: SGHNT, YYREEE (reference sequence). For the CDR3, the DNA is TGTGCCAGCAGCATCATGGGGGCGGATGAGCAGTTCTTC. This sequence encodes CASSIMGADEQFF.

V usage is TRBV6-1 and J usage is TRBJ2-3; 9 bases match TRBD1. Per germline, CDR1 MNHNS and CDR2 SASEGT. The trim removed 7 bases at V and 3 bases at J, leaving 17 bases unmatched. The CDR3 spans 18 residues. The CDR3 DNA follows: TGTGCCAGCAACACAGACCACTCGAAGGGACAGGGAACAGATACGCAGTATTTT. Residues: CASNTDHSKGQGTDTQYF.

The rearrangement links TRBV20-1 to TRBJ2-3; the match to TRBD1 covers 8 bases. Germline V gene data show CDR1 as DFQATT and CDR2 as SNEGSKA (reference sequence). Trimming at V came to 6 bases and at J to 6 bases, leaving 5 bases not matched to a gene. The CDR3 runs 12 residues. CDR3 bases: TGCAGTGCACTAGGACAGGGCGATACGCAGTATTTT. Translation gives CSALGQGDTQYF.

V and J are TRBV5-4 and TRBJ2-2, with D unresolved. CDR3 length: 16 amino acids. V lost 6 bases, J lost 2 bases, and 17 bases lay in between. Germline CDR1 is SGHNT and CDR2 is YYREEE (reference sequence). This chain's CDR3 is CASTPGERINTGELFF. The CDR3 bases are TGTGCCAGCACCCCTGGAGAACGGATTAACACCGGGGAGCTGTTTTTT.

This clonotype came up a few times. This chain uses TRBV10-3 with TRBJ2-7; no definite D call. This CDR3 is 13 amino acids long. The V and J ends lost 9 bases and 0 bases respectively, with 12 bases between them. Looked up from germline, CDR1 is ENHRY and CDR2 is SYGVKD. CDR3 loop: CAIRGRLSYEQYF. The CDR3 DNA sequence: TGTGCCATACGCGGACGTCTCTCCTACGAGCAGTACTTC.

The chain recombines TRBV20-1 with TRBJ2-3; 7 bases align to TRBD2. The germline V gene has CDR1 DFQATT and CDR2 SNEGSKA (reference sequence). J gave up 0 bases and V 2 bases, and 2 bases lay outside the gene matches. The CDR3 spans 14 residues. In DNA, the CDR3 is TGCAGTGCTAGATTTAGCGGGAGCACAGATACGCAGTATTTT. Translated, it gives CSARFSGSTDTQYF.

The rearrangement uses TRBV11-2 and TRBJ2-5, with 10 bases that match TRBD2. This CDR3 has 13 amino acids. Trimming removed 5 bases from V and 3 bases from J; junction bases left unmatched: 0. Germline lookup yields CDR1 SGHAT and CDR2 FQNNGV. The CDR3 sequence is CASSGLAEETQYF. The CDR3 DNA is TGTGCCAGCAGCGGACTAGCGGAAGAGACCCAGTACTTC.